This TCR beta chain derives from a study of T-cell reconstitution after alpha-beta-depleted transplantation in children. It was with unique molecular identifiers that the TCRbeta library was prepared. TCRdb reprocessed the PCR reads via MiXCR and lists one record per CDR3 protein. This sample has about 200,000 distinct CDR3 sequences, with approximately 14% found just once. The germline V and J ends were trimmed by 7 bases and 0 bases, with 12 bases remaining between them. In germline, CDR1 is LNHDA, CDR2 SQIVND (reference sequence). The CDR3 extends over 14 amino acids. This clonotype has more than one count but fewer than ten.

This receptor was taken from a human donor who donated a stem cell graft to a child with acute lymphoblastic leukemia. The sequenced sample was PBMCs from the stem cell graft donor, obtained from the stem cell graft. The chain employs TRBV19 and TRBJ1-1; D ambiguous. For the CDR3, the DNA is TGTGCCAGTAAGGTCGACACGGTGAACACTGAAGCTTTCTTT. This sequence encodes CASKVDTVNTEAFF.